This TCR beta chain was identified in a study of beta chain features in type 1 diabetes (dated by TCRdb to 2017 to 2018). Some background on the complete study: Mean age, gender distribution, total cell number and subset yield were not different between patients and healthy donors. In the study, recently diagnosed type 1 diabetes patients and matched healthy donors were compared on the TCRB repertoires of their sorted circulating CD4+ T cell subsets. A total of some 100,000,000 sorted cells were examined across all samples, and a strong correlation was observed between cell number per subset and RNA yield. Regulatory and stem cell-like memory subsets were obtained from only 8 patients and about eight healthy donors, while naive and central memory subsets were obtained from all 30 or so donors. Points the paper makes about the study in general: Fewer insertions and more nucleotide deletions at VDJ recombination sites were observed in patients with type 1 diabetes, implying thymic rearrangement abnormalities. Naive, central memory and regulatory TCRB repertoires appeared to be more similar among patients than among healthy donors. Only small numbers of individuals were included in the HLA sub-analyses, which left unresolved whether HLA type had any influence on TCRB rearrangement. Because cDNA rather than genomic DNA was sequenced, highly expressing activated cells could have been over-represented, although no difference in activation and CD3 levels was found between groups. PCR might favor shorter templates, but patient and control samples were amplified and corrected together, so any skew would affect both groups equally. In all four CD4+ subsets, TCRB CDR3 length was moderately but significantly shorter in type 1 diabetes patients.

The entire amount of isolated RNA was reverse transcribed using the High Capacity cDNA Reverse Transcription Kit, so the sequenced TCRB transcripts were expressed ones. Deep immunoSEQ sequencing was performed on naive, central memory and regulatory T cell samples, with an average of about 3.57 million total reads per sample. After sorted cells were lysed in RLT buffer, RNA was extracted with DNase-treated RNeasy Micro or Mini kits, with the choice depending on cell number. To prevent cross-contamination, each cell subset was processed individually, whereas patient and healthy donor samples were processed jointly. The immunoSEQ multiplex PCR was used to amplify TCRB sequences from cDNA, generating 87-bp fragments that spanned the CDR3 region. The amplicons were sequenced using the Illumina HiSeq platform. In the authors' own workflow: PCR bias was computationally corrected using synthetic template baselines, reads within Hamming distance 2 were collapsed, and singletons that could not be merged were discarded. By aligning reads against IMGT, V, D and J genes, CDR3 length, and insertions or deletions at six rearrangement sites were assigned. Within each subset, clonotype counts were normalized to sorted cell number, after which true diversity and Gini coefficients were computed with the tcR R package. The overlap coefficient, calculated on TCRB nucleotide sequences, was used to quantify repertoire sharing. As a proxy for the pre-selection repertoire, out-of-frame TCRB sequences from naive cells were analyzed. Held by TCRdb, this immuneACCESS table contains in-frame sequences only and omits some clones. Under half of the omission traces to an unresolved V gene where checked; the cause of the rest is unknown. V and J calls and clone size are given by that table; D and trimming were obtained from the DNA. The sample table shows approximately 150,000 clones, and roughly 60% are seen once. The ten most abundant clones make up around 0.08% of the sample.

CDR1 SGHTA and CDR2 FQGNSA were looked up in the germline V gene. The CDR3 goes from the cysteine to the phenylalanine over 12 residues. Kept here is only the CDR3 DNA, which spans 36 bases and is read in frame from base 1. Trimming at the junction amounts to 8 bases on V and 2 bases on J, and the germline ends lie 8 bases apart. Remarks on this clone: It has no known antigen specificity. No base qualities exist here, and no much larger clone lies one base off it.

Each donor gave one peripheral blood draw, roughly 0.12 L on average, collected into heparinised tubes. A BD FACSAria II was used to sort naive, central memory, regulatory and stem cell-like memory CD4+ T cells with a panel that included CD45RO, CCR7, CD25, CD127, CD95 and CD27. Every sorted population had a purity above 95%. PBMCs were isolated right away by Lymphoprep density gradient centrifugation and were stained directly, without culture. So that batch effects would be minimized, each experiment stained and sorted samples in pairs, pairing one healthy donor with one patient. The sequencing sample was made of naive CD4+ T cells from blood. The label giving this sample's cell subset or site can be read as: true naive CD4+ T cells. The rearranged segments are TRBV7-2 and TRBJ2-3; a weak D assignment points to TRBD2 (5 bases agree). This clonotype originated in a young man with type 1 diabetes. For the CDR3, the sequence is CASRENTDTQYF. At the DNA level, the sequence is TGTGCCAGCCGGGAAAACACAGATACGCAGTATTTT.